Described below is a single TCR beta chain sequence and its context. This sample is drawn from a study of blood T cell repertoires in COVID-19. The CDR3 runs 21 residues. V shed 2 bases and J 2 bases; nucleotides not matched to a gene: 17. Germline V gene data show CDR1 as SGHTA and CDR2 as FQGTGA. Per the original methods: Cell counts per sample came from amplifying reference gene primers. The method was immunoSEQ multiplex PCR; TCRdb's version includes in-frame clones alone and lacks a portion of them. V, J and clone size were drawn from that table, and D and trimming were deduced from the DNA. This repertoire shows 100,000 to 150,000 clones, 84% found once; its top ten account for 12%.

The chain links TRBV7-3 to TRBJ2-3; 12 positions agree with TRBD2. The receptor was isolated from a woman between 25 and 40 years old who had recovered from COVID-19. Specimen: peripheral blood. CDR3: CASSLVPLAGGSTLSTDTQYF. CDR3 DNA: TGTGCCAGCAGCTTAGTCCCCCTAGCGGGGGGGTCTACCCTTTCCACAGATACGCAGTATTTT.